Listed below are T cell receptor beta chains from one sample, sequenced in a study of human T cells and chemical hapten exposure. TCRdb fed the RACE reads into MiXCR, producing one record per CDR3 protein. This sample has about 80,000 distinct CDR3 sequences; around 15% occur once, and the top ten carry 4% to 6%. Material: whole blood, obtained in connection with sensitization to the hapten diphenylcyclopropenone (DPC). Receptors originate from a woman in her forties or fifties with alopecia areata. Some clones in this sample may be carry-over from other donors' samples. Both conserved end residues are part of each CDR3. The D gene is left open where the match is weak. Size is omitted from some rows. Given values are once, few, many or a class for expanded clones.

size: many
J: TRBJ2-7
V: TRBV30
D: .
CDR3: CAWSAQYEQYF
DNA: TGTGCCTGGAGCGCTCAATACGAGCAGTACTTC

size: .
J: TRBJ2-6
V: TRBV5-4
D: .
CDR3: CASSSRQAPSGANVLTF
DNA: TGTGCCAGCAGCTCCCGACAGGCCCCCTCTGGGGCCAACGTCCTGACTTTC

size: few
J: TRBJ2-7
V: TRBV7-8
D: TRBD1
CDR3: CASSRQQGAYEQYF
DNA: TGTGCCAGCAGCAGGCAACAGGGGGCCTACGAGCAGTACTTC

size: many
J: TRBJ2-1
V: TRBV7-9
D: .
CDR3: CASSLDVGRGNEQFF
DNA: TGTGCCAGCAGCTTGGATGTCGGTAGGGGCAATGAGCAGTTCTTC

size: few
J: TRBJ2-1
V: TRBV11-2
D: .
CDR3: CASSLTLTRMYNEQFF
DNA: TGTGCCAGCAGCTTAACCTTGACTAGAATGTACAATGAGCAGTTCTTC

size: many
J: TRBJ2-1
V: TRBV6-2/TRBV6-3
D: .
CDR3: CASRADYNEQFF
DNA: TGTGCCAGCAGGGCGGACTACAATGAGCAGTTCTTC

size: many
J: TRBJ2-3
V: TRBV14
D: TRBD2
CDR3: CASSQGLAGRTQYF
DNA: TGTGCCAGCAGCCAAGGGCTAGCGGGCCGTACGCAGTATTTT

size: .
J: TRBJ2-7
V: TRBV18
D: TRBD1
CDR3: CASSLTGGDGYEQYF
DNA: TGTGCCAGCTCACTGACAGGGGGCGACGGGTACGAGCAGTACTTC

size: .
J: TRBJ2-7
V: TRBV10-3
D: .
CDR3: CAISVGLGEQYF
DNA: TGTGCCATCAGTGTAGGGCTAGGCGAGCAGTACTTC

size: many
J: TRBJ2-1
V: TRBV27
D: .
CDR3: CASSLQGLPPIDEQFF
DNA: TGTGCCAGCAGTTTACAGGGGTTGCCACCAATTGATGAGCAGTTCTTC

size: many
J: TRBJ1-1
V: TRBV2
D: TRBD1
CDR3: CASRNIQGSEAFF
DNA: TGTGCCAGCAGGAATATACAGGGGTCTGAAGCTTTCTTT

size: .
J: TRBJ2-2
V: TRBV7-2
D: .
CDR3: CASSLSGAMNTGELFF
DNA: TGTGCCAGCAGCTTATCGGGGGCTATGAACACCGGGGAGCTGTTTTTT

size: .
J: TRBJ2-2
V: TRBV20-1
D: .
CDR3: CSARRDSAGELFF
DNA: TGCAGTGCTCGGCGGGATTCGGCCGGGGAGCTGTTTTTT

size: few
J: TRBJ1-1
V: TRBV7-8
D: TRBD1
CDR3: CASSPEYRGIGNTEAFF
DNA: TGTGCCAGCAGCCCGGAGTACAGGGGAATTGGGAACACTGAAGCTTTCTTT

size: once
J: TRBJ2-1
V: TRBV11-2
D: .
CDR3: CASSPLYGERPNEQFF
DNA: TGTGCCAGCAGCCCCCTTTATGGCGAACGACCGAATGAGCAGTTCTTC

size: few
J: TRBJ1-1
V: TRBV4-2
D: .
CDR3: CASSQGMQGYTEAFF
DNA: TGTGCCAGCAGCCAAGGTATGCAGGGATACACTGAAGCTTTCTTT

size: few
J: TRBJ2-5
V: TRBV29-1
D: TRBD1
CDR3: CSVDSGQAEETQYF
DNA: TGCAGCGTTGACTCCGGACAGGCCGAAGAGACCCAGTACTTC

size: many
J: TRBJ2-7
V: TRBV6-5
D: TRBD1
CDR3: CASRRTGGYEQYF
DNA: TGTGCCAGCAGGCGGACAGGGGGCTACGAGCAGTACTTC

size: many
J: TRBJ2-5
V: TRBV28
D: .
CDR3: CASSRGEETQYF
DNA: TGTGCCAGCAGTAGGGGTGAAGAGACCCAGTACTTC

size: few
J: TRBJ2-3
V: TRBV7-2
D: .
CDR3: CASSLPLGQFGDTQYF
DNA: TGTGCCAGCAGCTTACCCTTAGGACAGTTCGGAGATACGCAGTATTTT

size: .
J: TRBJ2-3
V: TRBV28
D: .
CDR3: CASTPRGSGTDTQYF
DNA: TGTGCCAGCACCCCTAGGGGGAGCGGGACAGATACGCAGTATTTT

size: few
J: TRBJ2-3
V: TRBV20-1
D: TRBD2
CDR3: CSAQTSGRRYSSTDTQYF
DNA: TGCAGTGCTCAGACTAGCGGAAGAAGATATTCCAGCACAGATACGCAGTATTTT

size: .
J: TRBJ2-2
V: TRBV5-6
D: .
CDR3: CASSLSSSTGELFF
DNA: TGTGCCAGCAGCTTGTCCAGCTCAACCGGGGAGCTGTTTTTT

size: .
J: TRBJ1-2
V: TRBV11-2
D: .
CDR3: CASSLDGGNYGYTF
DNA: TGTGCCAGCAGCTTAGATGGGGGTAACTATGGCTACACCTTC

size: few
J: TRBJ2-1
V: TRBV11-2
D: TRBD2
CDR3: CASSPGLAGWPYNEQFF
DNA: TGTGCCAGCAGCCCAGGACTAGCGGGATGGCCCTACAATGAGCAGTTCTTC

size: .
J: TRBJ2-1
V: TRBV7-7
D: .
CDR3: CASSLNRERYNEQFF
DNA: TGTGCCAGCAGCCTCAATAGGGAGCGCTACAATGAGCAGTTCTTC

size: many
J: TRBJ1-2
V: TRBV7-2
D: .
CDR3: CASSPPGAYGYTF
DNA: TGTGCCAGCAGCCCCCCTGGAGCCTATGGCTACACCTTC

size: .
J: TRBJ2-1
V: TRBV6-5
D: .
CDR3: CASSYRLELHNEQFF
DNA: TGTGCCAGCAGTTACCGACTAGAGCTACACAATGAGCAGTTCTTC

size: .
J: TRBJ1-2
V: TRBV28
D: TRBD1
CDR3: CASSLVLRGRGYTF
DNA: TGTGCCAGCAGTTTAGTGCTCAGGGGGCGAGGCTACACCTTC

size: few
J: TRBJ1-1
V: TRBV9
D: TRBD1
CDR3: CASSPDRGEAFF
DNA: TGTGCCAGCAGCCCGGACAGGGGTGAAGCTTTCTTT

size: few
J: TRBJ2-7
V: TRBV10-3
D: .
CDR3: CAIREGTSYEQYF
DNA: TGTGCCATCAGAGAGGGAACCTCCTACGAGCAGTACTTC

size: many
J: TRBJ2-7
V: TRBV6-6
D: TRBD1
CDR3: CASSSGQGFSYEQYF
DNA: TGTGCCAGCAGTTCGGGACAGGGGTTTTCCTACGAGCAGTACTTC

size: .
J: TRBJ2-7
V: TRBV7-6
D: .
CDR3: CASSPGTAKQYF
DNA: TGTGCCAGCAGCCCAGGGACGGCCAAGCAGTACTTC

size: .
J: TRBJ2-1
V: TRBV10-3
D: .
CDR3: CAIRGGDPYNEQFF
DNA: TGTGCCATCAGAGGCGGAGACCCTTACAATGAGCAGTTCTTC

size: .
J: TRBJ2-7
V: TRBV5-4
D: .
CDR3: CASSLGAPGTLGSEQYF
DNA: TGTGCCAGCAGCTTGGGGGCCCCCGGGACCTTGGGATCCGAGCAGTACTTC

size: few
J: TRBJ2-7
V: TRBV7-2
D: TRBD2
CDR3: CASSFIAGDEQYF
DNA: TGTGCCAGCAGCTTTATAGCGGGTGACGAGCAGTACTTC

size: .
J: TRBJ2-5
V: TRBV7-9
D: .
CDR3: CASSSASGPTETQYF
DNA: TGTGCCAGCAGCTCGGCTTCGGGGCCAACGGAGACCCAGTACTTC

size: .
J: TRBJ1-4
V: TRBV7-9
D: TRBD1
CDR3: CASSSGTGFEKLFF
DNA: TGTGCCAGCAGCTCCGGGACAGGGTTCGAAAAACTGTTTTTT

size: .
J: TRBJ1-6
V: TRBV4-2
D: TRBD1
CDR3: CASSQDRTGLSTLHF
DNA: TGTGCCAGCAGCCAAGATCGGACAGGCCTTAGTACCCTCCACTTT

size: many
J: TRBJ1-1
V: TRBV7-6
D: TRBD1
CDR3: CASSSRTGGDAFF
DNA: TGTGCCAGCAGCTCACGGACAGGGGGCGATGCTTTCTTT

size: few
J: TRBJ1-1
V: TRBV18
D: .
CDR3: CASSPSPNTEAFF
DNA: TGTGCCAGCTCACCATCGCCGAACACTGAAGCTTTCTTT

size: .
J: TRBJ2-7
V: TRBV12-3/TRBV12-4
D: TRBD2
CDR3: CASLPRGGEQYF
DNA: TGTGCCAGCCTTCCACGGGGGGGCGAGCAGTACTTC

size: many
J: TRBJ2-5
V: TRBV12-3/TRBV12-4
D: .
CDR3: CASILNGGAETQYF
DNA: TGTGCCAGCATCTTGAACGGGGGCGCGGAGACCCAGTACTTC

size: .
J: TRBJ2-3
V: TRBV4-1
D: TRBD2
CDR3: CASSLREFGTDTQYF
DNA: TGCGCCAGCAGCCTGCGGGAGTTCGGCACAGATACGCAGTATTTT

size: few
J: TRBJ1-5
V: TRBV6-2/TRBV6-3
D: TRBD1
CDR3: CASSPSQGITQPQHF
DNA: TGTGCCAGCAGTCCATCACAGGGGATCACTCAGCCCCAGCATTTT

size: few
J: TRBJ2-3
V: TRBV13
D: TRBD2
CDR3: CASRKAGVGDTQYF
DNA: TGTGCCAGCAGAAAAGCGGGAGTCGGAGATACGCAGTATTTT

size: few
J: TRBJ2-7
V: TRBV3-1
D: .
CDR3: CASSLRLNYEQYF
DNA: TGTGCCAGCAGCCTCAGACTGAACTACGAGCAGTACTTC

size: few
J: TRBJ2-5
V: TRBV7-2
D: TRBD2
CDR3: CASSLGSSGKQETQYF
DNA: TGTGCCAGCAGTCTCGGGTCTAGCGGGAAACAAGAGACCCAGTACTTC

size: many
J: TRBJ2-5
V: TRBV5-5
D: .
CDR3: CASSLDSQETQYF
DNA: TGTGCCAGCAGCTTGGACAGTCAAGAGACCCAGTACTTC

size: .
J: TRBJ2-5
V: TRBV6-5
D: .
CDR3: CASSYSQGQETQYF
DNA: TGTGCCAGCAGTTACTCGCAGGGGCAAGAGACCCAGTACTTC